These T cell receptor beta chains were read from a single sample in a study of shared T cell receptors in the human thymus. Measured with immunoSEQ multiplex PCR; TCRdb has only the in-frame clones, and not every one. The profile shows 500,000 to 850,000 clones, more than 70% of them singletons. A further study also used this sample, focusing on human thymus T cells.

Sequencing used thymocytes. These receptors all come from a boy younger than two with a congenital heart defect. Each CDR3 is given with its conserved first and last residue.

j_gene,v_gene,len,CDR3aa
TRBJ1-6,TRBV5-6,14,CASSRAGGNSPLHF
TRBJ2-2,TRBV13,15,CASTSAGGGTGELFF
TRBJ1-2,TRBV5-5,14,CASRYDREAYGYTF
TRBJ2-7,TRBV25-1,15,CASSEWDRGANEQYF
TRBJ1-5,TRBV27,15,CASKGSGVGNQPQHF
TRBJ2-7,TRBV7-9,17,CASSPGLAGGGTWEQYF
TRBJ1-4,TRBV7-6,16,CASSLGEISLNEKLFF
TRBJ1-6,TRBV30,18,CAWSVHGQGNSYNSPLHF
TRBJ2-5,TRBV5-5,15,CASSPTSGRGETQYF
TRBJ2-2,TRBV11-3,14,CASSKLAGAGELFF
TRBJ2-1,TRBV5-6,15,CASSLRRLRSNEQFF
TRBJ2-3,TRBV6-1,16,CASSADRGRPSDTQYF
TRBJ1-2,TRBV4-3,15,CASSQIRQGESGYTF
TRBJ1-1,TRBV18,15,CASSPITGMNTEAFF
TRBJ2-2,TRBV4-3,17,CASSQGMRGGLTGELFF
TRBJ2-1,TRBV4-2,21,CASSPTLGLAGGQPPYNEQFF